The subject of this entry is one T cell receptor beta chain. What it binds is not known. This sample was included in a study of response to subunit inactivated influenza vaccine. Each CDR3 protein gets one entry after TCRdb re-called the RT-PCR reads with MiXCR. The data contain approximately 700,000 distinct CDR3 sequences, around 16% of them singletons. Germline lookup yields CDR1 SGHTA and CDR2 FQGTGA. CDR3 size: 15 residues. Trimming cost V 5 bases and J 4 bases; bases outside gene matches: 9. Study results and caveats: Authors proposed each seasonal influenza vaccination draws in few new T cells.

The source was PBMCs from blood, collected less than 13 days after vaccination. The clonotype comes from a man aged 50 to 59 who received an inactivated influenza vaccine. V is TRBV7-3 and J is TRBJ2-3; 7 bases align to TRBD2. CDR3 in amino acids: CASSPLAGVADTQYF. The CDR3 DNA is TGTGCCAGCAGCCCTCTTGCGGGAGTGGCAGATACGCAGTATTTT.